These 5 T cell receptor beta chains were all obtained from the same sample, sequenced in a study of control samples from healthy donors and cancer patients. TCRdb's table, derived via immunoSEQ multiplex PCR, lists solely in-frame clones and lacks some. In the table there are about 79,000 clones, over 85% of which are singletons. Sequencing was done on a sample of PBMCs. These receptors were obtained from a woman in her thirties or forties with lung cancer.

The chain joins TRBV9 to TRBJ1-5, with no clear D. Deletions cut 3 bases from V and 4 bases from J, with 14 bases between. CDR3 length equals 15 residues. Germline V lookup: CDR1 SGDLS, CDR2 YYNGEE. The CDR3 DNA reads as TGTGCCAGCAGCGAGGGTGGAGGGATAAATCAGCCCCAGCATTTT. As protein: CASSEGGGINQPQHF.

The rearrangement links TRBV18 to TRBJ1-1; tentatively, D is TRBD1 (6 bases). The germline V gene has CDR1 KGHSH and CDR2 LQKENI. Trimming pared 5 bases from V and 0 bases from J, leaving 10 bases between. The CDR3 is made up of 14 amino acids. CDR3 loop: CASSAGGLNTEAFF. CDR3 nucleotides: TGTGCCAGCTCAGCGGGGGGCCTGAACACTGAAGCTTTCTTT.

A single count supports this clone. V gene TRBV11-3 combines with J gene TRBJ2-3, with D possibly TRBD2 on 6 matching bases. The V and J ends lost 0 bases and 4 bases respectively, with 17 bases between them. Per the germline V gene, CDR1 is SGHNT and CDR2 is YENEEA. The CDR3 totals 17 residues. The CDR3 region is CASSLDGRLGPPDTQYF. The CDR3 DNA reads as TGTGCCAGCAGCTTAGACGGGAGACTAGGGCCCCCAGATACGCAGTATTTT.

The chain joins TRBV2 to TRBJ2-1; 8 bases align to TRBD2. The CDR3 loop spans 19 amino acids. With 2 bases clipped from V and 0 bases from J, the junction kept 12 bases outside the gene matches. Germline CDR1 SNHLY, CDR2 FYNNEI. CDR3 sequence reads: CASSEFPTLAESSYNEQFF. CDR3 in DNA: TGTGCCAGCAGTGAATTCCCAACACTAGCGGAAAGCTCCTACAATGAGCAGTTCTTC.

The genes are TRBV30 and TRBJ2-7; D is uncertain. Trimming removed 4 bases at V and 2 bases at J, with 21 bases between. CDR1 and CDR2 (germline): GTSNPN, SVGIG (reference sequence). This CDR3 comprises 16 residues. As DNA, the CDR3 is TGTGCCTGGACTTACCCCGATGGGTCGCATACCTACGAGCAGTACTTC. It codes for CAWTYPDGSHTYEQYF.